This is a list of T cell receptor beta chains from one sample in a study of metastatic and nonmetastatic thyroid tumors. Using MiXCR, TCRdb reanalyzed the PCR reads. The table shows over 15,000 clones, with over 3.5% occurring only once. Sequencing was carried out using tumor tissue. Receptor source: a female donor with papillary thyroid cancer or a benign thyroid nodule (not recorded which). Some clones in this sample may be carry-over from other donors' samples. Each CDR3 is given with its conserved first and last residue. The order of the fields is J gene, D gene, V gene, clone size, CDR3 DNA, CDR3 protein. D genes are given only for firm matches. Expanded clones are given a class, and other clones once, few, many or no size at all.

TRBJ2-7,.,TRBV11-3,.,TGTGCCAGCAGTACTCCGGGACCCAGGGTCTACGAGCAGTACTTC,CASSTPGPRVYEQYF
TRBJ2-6,TRBD1,TRBV2,medium-sized,TGTGCCAGCACTTCGACAGGGGTTGGGGCCAACGTCCTGACTTTC,CASTSTGVGANVLTF
TRBJ2-7,TRBD1,TRBV27,.,TGTGCCAGCAGTTCCACAGGGGGCTTCTACGAGCAGTACTTC,CASSSTGGFYEQYF
TRBJ2-1,TRBD2,TRBV5-1,.,TGCGCCAGCAGCTTAGCCGGGACTAGCGGGAGCAATGAGCAGTTCTTC,CASSLAGTSGSNEQFF
TRBJ2-5,TRBD2,TRBV20-1,.,TGCAGTGCCGGGCCCATGCGGGAGGGCCCGCGAGAGACCCAGTACTTC,CSAGPMREGPRETQYF
TRBJ2-1,TRBD2,TRBV12-3/TRBV12-4,few,TGTGCCAGCAGTCCGACTAGCGGGAGAGACAATGAGCAGTTCTTC,CASSPTSGRDNEQFF
TRBJ2-1,.,TRBV29-1,few,TGCAGCGTTGAAAAAGGACAGTACAATGAGCAGTTCTTC,CSVEKGQYNEQFF
TRBJ2-7,.,TRBV27,few,TGTGCCAGCAGTTTAGGCCTCCGCCTGGAGCAGTACTTC,CASSLGLRLEQYF
TRBJ2-2,.,TRBV11-2,medium-sized,TGTGCCAGCAGCTTAGATCCGGAGCTAAACACCGGGGAGCTGTTTTTT,CASSLDPELNTGELFF
TRBJ2-1,.,TRBV5-1,few,TGCGCCAGCAGCTTGGAAGGAGGATCCTACAATGAGCAGTTCTTC,CASSLEGGSYNEQFF
TRBJ1-4,TRBD1,TRBV6-2/TRBV6-3,few,TGTGCCAGCAGTTACTCACGCTGGGGCCGGGGACAGGGAAATGAAAAACTGTTTTTT,CASSYSRWGRGQGNEKLFF
TRBJ2-7,TRBD2,TRBV5-1,few,TGCGCCAGCAGCTTGACTAGCGGGAGCTACGAGCAGTACTTC,CASSLTSGSYEQYF